Below are 28 T cell receptor beta chains sequenced from a single sample in a study of shared clonotypes between healthy human individuals. Data came from immunoSEQ multiplex PCR; TCRdb stores just in-frame clones and leaves some out. This sample carries more than 1.2 million clones, 98% of them seen once, and the ten largest clones take 0.36%. The sample consisted of naive CD4+ T cells sorted from blood. Subset here: CD45RA+ positively selected. The receptors were gathered from a man aged 30-40 years in good health.

The rearrangement links TRBV2 to TRBJ1-1; the D is unclear. The CDR3 has 11 residues. V dropped 5 bases and J dropped 11 bases, with 12 bases sitting between them. Germline-derived CDR1 and CDR2 are SNHLY and FYNNEI. In nucleotides, the CDR3 is TGTGCCAGCAGTTACCACCAAATGGCTTTCTTT. It codes for CASSYHQMAFF.

The V and J genes are TRBV28 and TRBJ1-3; D is unresolved. This CDR3 contains 17 residues. The V end lost 6 bases, the J end lost 2 bases, and 20 bases lay between the germline ends. Looked up from germline, CDR1 is MDHEN and CDR2 is SYDVKM. The CDR3 reads CASSLAGLSETGNTIYF. The CDR3 region has the DNA TGTGCCAGCAGCTTAGCCGGACTCTCAGAGACTGGAAACACCATATATTTT.

To note about this clone: Distinct nucleotide sequences in the sample also encode this CDR3. The J gene is TRBJ2-5, the V gene TRBV18; D perhaps matches TRBD2 (5 bases). Germline loops: CDR1 KGHSH, CDR2 LQKENI. V lost 0 bases, J lost 5 bases, and 7 bases lay in between. This CDR3 comprises 13 residues. The CDR3 spells CASSPPGGETQYF. CDR3 DNA: TGTGCCAGCTCACCACCTGGCGGGGAGACCCAGTACTTC. Supplemented by reference TRBV18 and TRBJ2-5, the full variable domain reads NAGVMQNPRHLVRRRGQEARLRCSPMKGHSHVYWYRQLPEEGLKFMVYLQKENIIDESGMPKERFSAEFPKEGPSILRIQQVVRGDSAAYFCASSPPGGETQYFGPGTRLLVL.

V and J are TRBV5-1 and TRBJ1-1; tentatively, D is TRBD1 (5 bases). Germline V gene lookup returns CDR1 SGHRS and CDR2 YFSETQ. Trimming shortened V by 3 bases and J by 0 bases, and 15 bases separated the two germline ends. CDR3 length equals 16 residues. Here the CDR3 reads CASSSPGGGVNTEAFF. The CDR3 nucleotides read TGCGCCAGCAGCTCACCCGGTGGGGGGGTGAACACTGAAGCTTTCTTT.

J is TRBJ2-2 and V is TRBV9; D unresolved. CDR3 size: 14 residues. Trimming pared 6 bases from V and 0 bases from J, leaving 9 bases between. The V gene's germline CDR1 is SGDLS and CDR2 YYNGEE. CDR3 nucleotide sequence: TGTGCCAGCACTTCTGACTCGAACACCGGGGAGCTGTTTTTT. Protein product: CASTSDSNTGELFF.

The chain recombines TRBV10-3 with TRBJ2-7; 15 bases agree with TRBD2. The CDR3 has 15 amino acids. CDR1 and CDR2 from the germline V gene are ENHRY and SYGVKD. Trimming cost V 6 bases and J 5 bases; bases outside gene matches: 5. DNA for the CDR3: TGTGCCATCAGCGGGACTAGCGGGAGGAGAGACGAGCAGTACTTC. Translating gives CAISGTSGRRDEQYF.

This clone was seen only once. The chain combines TRBV5-1 with TRBJ2-7; 12 bases are a match to TRBD2. The ends lost 2 bases at V and 6 bases at J; junction bases unmatched: 3. Germline values: CDR1 SGHRS, CDR2 YFSETQ. This CDR3 has 14 amino acids. This CDR3 reads CASSFSGLAGEQYF. The CDR3 DNA reads as TGCGCCAGCAGCTTCTCGGGACTAGCGGGCGAGCAGTACTTC.

The rearrangement links TRBV10-3 to TRBJ2-7; TRBD2 matches 8 bases. Germline V lookup: CDR1 ENHRY, CDR2 SYGVKD. Trimming cost V 3 bases and J 0 bases; bases outside gene matches: 7. This CDR3 has 16 residues. The CDR3 bases are TGTGCCATCAGTGACTCTAGCGGGTTCAGCTCCTACGAGCAGTACTTC. Encoded protein: CAISDSSGFSSYEQYF.

The rearrangement links TRBV5-1 to TRBJ2-6; the D is unclear. Germline lookup yields CDR1 SGHRS and CDR2 YFSETQ. Trimming left V 4 bases short and J 0 bases short, with 8 bases between. This CDR3 is 15 amino acids long. The CDR3 sequence is CASSQTSSGANVLTF. The CDR3 coding sequence is TGCGCCAGCAGCCAAACAAGCTCTGGGGCCAACGTCCTGACTTTC.

The CDR3, as DNA: TGTGCCATCAGTGAGGCCCCTGTCGCGGGTGGGGAGACCCAGTACTTC. Its translation: CAISEAPVAGGETQYF. The chain couples TRBV10-3 to TRBJ2-5, with TRBD2 as a possible D gene (5 bases). The CDR3 runs to 16 residues. With 2 bases removed from V and 5 bases from J, the gap between germline ends came to 18 bases. Germline values: CDR1 ENHRY, CDR2 SYGVKD.

This chain links TRBV28 with TRBJ1-5; D is possibly TRBD1 (6 bases). V was trimmed by 6 bases and J by 0 bases, leaving 15 bases between them. Looked up from germline, CDR1 is MDHEN and CDR2 is SYDVKM. CDR3 length: 16 residues. The CDR3 loop reads CASRAHGQPSNQPQHF. As DNA, the CDR3 is TGTGCCAGCAGGGCACACGGACAGCCTAGCAATCAGCCCCAGCATTTT.

The chain joins TRBV28 to TRBJ2-1; 7 bases agree with TRBD2. Germline V gene data show CDR1 as MDHEN and CDR2 as SYDVKM. The CDR3 length is 14 residues. J lost 7 bases, V lost 3 bases, and 6 bases had no gene match. CDR3 sequence reads: CASSFGGSRNEQFF. The CDR3 DNA reads as TGTGCCAGCAGTTTTGGCGGGAGCCGGAATGAGCAGTTCTTC.

The V gene is TRBV5-1, the J gene TRBJ2-7; 7 nucleotides line up with TRBD2. The CDR3 totals 14 residues. Germline V gene lookup returns CDR1 SGHRS and CDR2 YFSETQ. The J segment lost 0 bases and the V segment lost 6 bases, leaving 6 bases of the junction unmatched. CDR3 sequence: CASNVAGSSYEQYF. The CDR3, as DNA: TGCGCCAGCAATGTAGCGGGTAGCTCCTACGAGCAGTACTTC.

The chain links TRBV7-9 to TRBJ2-2; D is perhaps TRBD2 (6 bases). This CDR3 region has 16 residues. V lost 1 base and J 1 base, leaving 10 bases between the germline ends. The V gene's germline CDR1 is SEHNR and CDR2 FQNEAQ (reference sequence). The CDR3 nucleotides are TGTGCCAGCAGCTTAGTTGCGGGGCAGAACACCGGGGAGCTGTTTTTT. Residues: CASSLVAGQNTGELFF.

The gene calls are TRBV11-3 and TRBJ2-1; maybe TRBD1 (6 bases). Per the germline V gene, CDR1 is SGHNT and CDR2 is YENEEA. The CDR3 spans 15 residues. V was shortened by 3 bases and J by 2 bases, with 11 bases between the two germline ends. The CDR3 bases are TGTGCCAGCAGCTTTTCAGGGGACCCCTACAATGAGCAGTTCTTC. Translated: CASSFSGDPYNEQFF. The entire variable domain, with the rest obtained from reference TRBV11-3 and TRBJ2-1, is as follows: EAGVVQSPRYKIIEKKQPVAFWCNPISGHNTLYWYLQNLGQGPELLIRYENEEAVDDSQLPKDRFSAERLKGVDSTLKIQPAELGDSAVYLCASSFSGDPYNEQFFGPGTRLTVL.

CDR3: CASSLKGGTQYF. The CDR3 nucleotides are TGTGCCAGCAGCTTGAAGGGAGGGACCCAGTACTTC. V usage is TRBV5-4 and J usage is TRBJ2-5; the D gene is possibly TRBD2 (6 bases). The CDR3 length is 12 residues. From germline, CDR1 is SGHNT and CDR2 YYREEE (reference sequence). The V end was cut by 1 base, the J end by 7 bases, with 8 bases between.

The gene calls are TRBV2 and TRBJ2-3; D is undetermined. Germline assignment: CDR1 SNHLY and CDR2 FYNNEI. Trimming stripped 3 bases from V and 8 bases from J, with 6 bases between. The CDR3 is made up of 11 amino acids. In DNA, the CDR3 is TGTGCCAGCAGTGACGCCAGTACGCAGTATTTT. This sequence encodes CASSDASTQYF.

J is TRBJ2-1 and V is TRBV14; D gene unclear. This CDR3 spans 13 amino acids. Germline V CDR1 and CDR2: SGHDN, FVKESK. The V gene lost 8 bases and the J gene lost 1 base, with 9 bases spanning the gap. CDR3 sequence (DNA): TGTGCCAGCGGGTGGAGTTCCTACAATGAGCAGTTCTTC. This codes for CASGWSSYNEQFF.

The chain uses TRBV27 and TRBJ2-3; D tentatively fits TRBD1 or TRBD2 (6 bases each). V shed 6 bases and J shed 4 bases, with 11 bases lying between them. The CDR3 totals 13 residues. The V gene's germline CDR1 is MNHEY and CDR2 SMNVEV (reference sequence). The CDR3 bases are TGTGCCAGCAGACCAGGGGACTCAGATACGCAGTATTTT. It encodes CASRPGDSDTQYF.

The V gene is TRBV2, the J gene TRBJ2-2; D is ambiguous. CDR3 size: 12 residues. Between the trimmed V and J ends, which lost 3 bases and 3 bases, there was a span of 2 bases. Germline V gives CDR1 SNHLY, CDR2 FYNNEI. The CDR3 protein is CASSEDTGELFF. The CDR3 DNA sequence: TGTGCCAGCAGTGAGGACACCGGGGAGCTGTTTTTT.

This clone showed up just once. This chain uses TRBV28 with TRBJ2-7, with a possible D match to TRBD2 (6 bases). The V and J ends lost 4 bases and 0 bases respectively, with 25 bases between them. Germline V CDR1 and CDR2: MDHEN, SYDVKM. The CDR3 sequence is 19 residues long. Here the CDR3 reads CASSSTRLLRTTFSYEQYF. The CDR3 DNA is TGTGCCAGCAGTTCCACGAGGCTCCTAAGGACTACTTTCTCCTACGAGCAGTACTTC.

The rearrangement uses TRBV20-1 and TRBJ2-5, with D perhaps being TRBD1 or TRBD2 (5 bases each). The CDR3 sequence is 11 residues long. V was trimmed by 7 bases and J by 6 bases, leaving 12 bases between them. The V gene's germline CDR1 is DFQATT and CDR2 SNEGSKA (reference sequence). CDR3: CSVPGSKTQYF. In nucleotides, the CDR3 is TGCAGTGTTCCAGGGAGTAAGACCCAGTACTTC.

The chain combines TRBV29-1 with TRBJ1-5; TRBD1 agrees at 8 bases. With V trimmed by 6 bases and J by 4 bases, 5 bases remained unmatched. The germline V gene has CDR1 SQVTM and CDR2 ANQGSEA. The CDR3 is made up of 13 amino acids. The CDR3 sequence is CSVRTGLNQPQHF. In DNA form, the CDR3 reads TGCAGCGTGCGGACAGGGTTGAATCAGCCCCAGCATTTT.

V gene TRBV10-2 combines with J gene TRBJ2-3; unclear D gene. The CDR3 is 12 residues long. V gave up 9 bases and J gave up 8 bases, with 15 bases separating them. Germline CDR1 reads WSHSY; CDR2 reads SAAADI. In DNA form, the CDR3 reads TGCGCCAGTAGAACAGAACCCCTTACGCAGTATTTT. Its translation: CASRTEPLTQYF.

The chain couples TRBV5-1 to TRBJ2-7; tentatively, D is TRBD2 (7 bases). Germline CDR1 reads SGHRS; CDR2 reads YFSETQ. Trimming pared 0 bases from V and 4 bases from J, leaving 32 bases between. CDR3 length: 21 residues. The chain's CDR3 is CASSLARGGSARGFGTYEQYF. The DNA for the CDR3 is TGCGCCAGCAGCTTGGCCCGAGGCGGGAGTGCGCGGGGATTCGGGACATACGAGCAGTACTTC. Using reference TRBV5-1 and TRBJ2-7 for the parts outside the CDR3, the full variable domain is KAGVTQTPRYLIKTRGQQVTLSCSPISGHRSVSWYQQTPGQGLQFLFEYFSETQRNKGNFPGRFSGRQFSNSRSEMNVSTLELGDSALYLCASSLARGGSARGFGTYEQYFGPGTRLTVT.

The chain uses TRBV10-2 and TRBJ1-1; TRBD1 matches at 7 bases. The germline CDR1 and CDR2 sequences are WSHSY and SAAADI. This CDR3 region has 13 residues. V dropped 8 bases and J dropped 5; count of bases not matched to a gene: 8. The CDR3 sequence is CASAGQANTEAFF. The DNA of the CDR3 is TGCGCCAGCGCCGGACAGGCCAATACTGAAGCTTTCTTT.

The V gene is TRBV11-2, the J gene TRBJ2-3; D gene ambiguous. Deletions cut 5 bases from V and 2 bases from J, with 5 bases between. The germline V gene has CDR1 SGHAT and CDR2 FQNNGV. This CDR3 has 12 residues. Written as DNA, the CDR3 is TGTGCCAGCAGCGTCTTCACAGATACGCAGTATTTT. This gives the protein CASSVFTDTQYF.

This chain uses TRBV7-3 with TRBJ2-1, with D possibly being TRBD2 (6 bases). Per germline, CDR1 SGHTA and CDR2 FQGTGA. This CDR3 is 14 amino acids long. The V end was cut by 6 bases, the J end by 5 bases, with 14 bases between. CDR3 residues: CASSPTGAHNEQFF. CDR3 sequence (DNA): TGTGCCAGCAGTCCAACGGGAGCTCACAATGAGCAGTTCTTC.